These 11 T cell receptor beta chains originate from one sample sequenced in a study of beta chain features in type 1 diabetes. Study-wide findings and caveats: TCRB CDR3s from Type 1 diabetes patients were moderately but significantly shorter in all four CD4+ subsets.

Expressed TCRB transcripts were sequenced after all isolated RNA was converted to cDNA. Generated by immunoSEQ multiplex PCR, the TCRdb table keeps only in-frame clones and is missing some. The sample records approximately 140,000 clones, approximately 9% being singletons. These receptors have no known antigen. Sequenced material: central memory CD4+ T cells from blood. The receptors stem from a man aged 30 to 45 with type 1 diabetes.

This clone was counted only a few times. The chain has TRBV19 and TRBJ1-1; no clear D. The V gene lost 3 bases and the J gene lost 1 base, with 12 bases spanning the gap. The CDR3 length is 15 residues. CDR1 and CDR2 (germline): LNHDA, SQIVND (reference sequence). The CDR3 protein is CASSIILRRNTEAFF. The DNA for the CDR3 is TGTGCCAGTAGTATCATTTTAAGGAGGAACACTGAAGCTTTCTTT.

This clone was observed a handful of times. The genes are TRBV6-1 and TRBJ2-3; 7 positions agree with TRBD2. The J segment lost 5 bases and the V segment lost 6 bases, leaving 8 bases of the junction unmatched. Germline lookup yields CDR1 MNHNS and CDR2 SASEGT. The CDR3 runs 14 residues. The CDR3 sequence: CASSPAGRLDTQYF. CDR3 coding DNA: TGTGCCAGCAGCCCAGCGGGGCGGTTAGATACGCAGTATTTT.

CDR3 DNA sequence: TGTGCCAGCAGACGACAGGGGAAGACACCCCTCCACTTT. Amino acids: CASRRQGKTPLHF. The genes are TRBV6-1 and TRBJ1-6, with 8 bases that match TRBD1. Losses at the gene ends were 6 bases for V and 11 bases for J; bases not matched to a gene: 6. The germline V gene has CDR1 MNHNS and CDR2 SASEGT. The CDR3 covers 13 residues.

V gene TRBV7-9 combines with J gene TRBJ1-4; D possibly corresponds to TRBD1 (6 bases). The germline V gene encodes CDR1 SEHNR and CDR2 FQNEAQ (reference sequence). The CDR3 runs to 15 residues. V lost 5 bases and J lost 7, with 17 bases in between. The CDR3 sequence is CASSLQGIGAEKLFF. For the CDR3, the DNA is TGTGCCAGCAGCCTACAGGGAATAGGCGCTGAAAAACTGTTTTTT.

This clone has a handful of counts. The chain recombines TRBV2 with TRBJ2-2; TRBD1 is a possible D gene (5 bases). V was clipped by 1 base and J by 4 bases, with 7 bases between them. The CDR3 length is 14 residues. Germline V gene sequence: CDR1 SNHLY, CDR2 FYNNEI. The CDR3 is CASSEGTTTGELFF. CDR3 in DNA: TGTGCCAGCAGTGAAGGGACAACCACCGGGGAGCTGTTTTTT. The entire variable domain, with the rest obtained from reference TRBV2 and TRBJ2-2, is as follows: EPEVTQTPSHQVTQMGQEVILRCVPISNHLYFYWYRQILGQKVEFLVSFYNNEISEKSEIFDDQFSVERPDGSNFTLKIRSTKLEDSAMYFCASSEGTTTGELFFGEGSRLTVL.

This clone came up a few times. The genes are TRBV19 and TRBJ2-5, with a tentative D call TRBD1 (6 bases). CDR1 and CDR2 (germline): LNHDA, SQIVND (reference sequence). This CDR3 contains 13 residues. Trimming took 7 bases from V and 4 from J, leaving 13 bases between them. CDR3 in amino acids: CASMSLQGETQYF. The CDR3 DNA is TGTGCCAGTATGAGTTTACAGGGAGAGACCCAGTACTTC.

The chain is built from TRBV7-8 and TRBJ2-7; no definite D call. Deletions cut 5 bases from V and 6 bases from J, with 11 bases between. From germline, CDR1 is SGHVS and CDR2 FQNEAQ. The CDR3 spans 12 residues. CDR3 coding DNA: TGTGCCAGCAGCCCCCCCCTTAGCGAGCAGTACTTC. It is translated as CASSPPLSEQYF.

V is TRBV9 and J is TRBJ1-5; D is unresolved. V shed 5 bases and J shed 10 bases, with 19 bases lying between them. The germline CDR1 and CDR2 sequences are SGDLS and YYNGEE. This CDR3 has 14 residues. CDR3 nucleotide sequence: TGTGCCAGCAGTGAGGAGAGGGCCCTACGTCCCCAGCATTTT. It is translated as CASSEERALRPQHF. The full variable domain, its missing parts supplied by reference TRBV9 and TRBJ1-5, is DSGVTQTPKHLITATGQRVTLRCSPRSGDLSVYWYQQSLDQGLQFLIQYYNGEERAKGNILERFSAQQFPDLHSELNLSSLELGDSALYFCASSEERALRPQHFGDGTRLSIL.

This clone was detected a few times. V and J are TRBV2 and TRBJ2-7, with a tentative D call TRBD1 (6 bases). Per germline, CDR1 SNHLY and CDR2 FYNNEI. Trimming removed 4 bases at V and 10 bases at J, with 17 bases between. The CDR3 is 13 residues long. The CDR3 sequence is CASSGGHGWKQYF. The CDR3 nucleotides read TGTGCCAGCAGTGGGGGACACGGATGGAAACAGTACTTC. The variable domain in full, with the rest retrieved from reference TRBV2 and TRBJ2-7, is EPEVTQTPSHQVTQMGQEVILRCVPISNHLYFYWYRQILGQKVEFLVSFYNNEISEKSEIFDDQFSVERPDGSNFTLKIRSTKLEDSAMYFCASSGGHGWKQYFGPGTRLTVT.

The chain carries TRBV7-2 and TRBJ1-2; D is possibly TRBD1 (6 bases). From germline, CDR1 is SGHTA and CDR2 FQGNSA. V lost 5 bases, J lost 3 bases, and 16 bases lay in between. This CDR3 has 15 residues. DNA of the CDR3: TGTGCCAGCAGCCCCGAAGGGGGAACGGACTATGGCTACACCTTC. Its protein is CASSPEGGTDYGYTF.

This clone was seen only a few times. Because the CDR3's place on the DNA is in doubt, the DNA is left out and the CDR3 is given as listed by TCRdb. The chain carries TRBV21-1 and TRBJ1-6. TRBV21-1 is marked as a pseudogene. The CDR3 has 17 residues if both end residues are counted. CDR3 sequence: CASSSRMRWGVGSPLHF.